A selection of T cell receptor beta chains follows, all from one sample in a study of shared clonotypes between healthy human individuals. Assay: immunoSEQ multiplex PCR; the TCRdb copy retains only in-frame clones and omits some. Of about 2.1 million clones listed, roughly 91% are singletons. Input material: naive CD8+ T cells from PBMCs. Source of these receptors: a man between 18 and 35 years old in good health. Some clones in this sample may be carry-over from other donors' samples. Each CDR3 is given with its conserved first and last residue. D genes are given only for firm matches. For some rows the clone size is stated as once, few or many, or as a class when expanded; others skip it.

clone size | J gene | D gene | V gene | CDR3 DNA | CDR3 protein
once | TRBJ2-7 | - | TRBV7-2 | TGTGCCAGCAGCTTAGTCGCTAGCATCTACGAGCAGTACTTC | CASSLVASIYEQYF
- | TRBJ2-7 | TRBD2 | TRBV29-1 | TGCAGCGTTGAAGACCCCGGGAGGATCTACGAGCAGTACTTC | CSVEDPGRIYEQYF
- | TRBJ2-7 | TRBD1 | TRBV5-1 | TGCGCCAGCAGCACGAACAGGGGTCGGGGTTACGAGCAGTACTTC | CASSTNRGRGYEQYF
once | TRBJ2-3 | - | TRBV6-5 | TGTGCCAGCAGTTTATCCGGGACTCTCCTAACAGATACGCAGTATTTT | CASSLSGTLLTDTQYF
- | TRBJ2-3 | TRBD2 | TRBV4-1 | TGCGCCAGCAGCCAAGTGACGCGGGAGGGGCCCAGAGGGGATACGCAGTATTTT | CASSQVTREGPRGDTQYF
- | TRBJ2-7 | - | TRBV30 | TGTGCCTGGAGAGAAGACGGTTCCTACGAGCAGTACTTC | CAWREDGSYEQYF
- | TRBJ1-4 | - | TRBV7-9 | TGTGCCAGCAGCTTAGAGGTACAGGATAATGAAAAACTGTTTTTT | CASSLEVQDNEKLFF
- | TRBJ1-5 | TRBD1 | TRBV5-5 | TGTGCCAGCAGTATAGGACAGGGAGGTCAGCCCCAGCATTTT | CASSIGQGGQPQHF
- | TRBJ2-7 | - | TRBV4-1 | TGCGCCAGCAGCCAAAGGTATGACTACGAGCAGTACTTC | CASSQRYDYEQYF
- | TRBJ2-3 | TRBD2 | TRBV5-6 | TGTGCCAGCATCCAGGGCGGGGGGAGCACAGATACGCAGTATTTT | CASIQGGGSTDTQYF
- | TRBJ2-2 | - | TRBV6-5 | TGTGCCAGCAGCACTCTAGCTGTCGGGGAGCTGTTTTTT | CASSTLAVGELFF
- | TRBJ1-1 | - | TRBV28 | TGTGCCAGCAGTCTAAGGGAGGTGAACACTGAAGCTTTCTTT | CASSLREVNTEAFF
- | TRBJ2-5 | - | TRBV5-4 | TGTGCCAGCAGCTCCCCCGAAGAACGGGGTCAAAAGACCCAGTACTTC | CASSSPEERGQKTQYF
- | TRBJ2-2 | TRBD2 | TRBV27 | TGTGCCAGCAGTTTAGCGGGAGAGGCGGTTACCGGGGAGCTGTTTTTT | CASSLAGEAVTGELFF
- | TRBJ2-4 | - | TRBV6-1 | TGTGCCAGCAGTGCCAGGGTGGGGCTGGGCAAAAACATTCAGTACTTC | CASSARVGLGKNIQYF
- | TRBJ1-2 | - | TRBV7-9 | TGTGCCAGCAGCTTAGGTGTACAGGAAGCTAACTATGGCTACACCTTC | CASSLGVQEANYGYTF
- | TRBJ1-3 | - | TRBV28 | TGTGCCAGCAGTTTTCGCGGCAGAAGCTCTGGAAACACCATATATTTT | CASSFRGRSSGNTIYF
- | TRBJ2-7 | - | TRBV5-6 | TGTGCCAGCAGCCCCGGAGTTCGCTACGAGCAGTACTTC | CASSPGVRYEQYF
- | TRBJ2-7 | TRBD2 | TRBV27 | TGTGCCAGCGGTAGCGGGAGCCCCTACGAGCAGTACTTC | CASGSGSPYEQYF
- | TRBJ1-2 | - | TRBV14 | TGTGCCAGCAGCGCACTACCGGGACACGAGATCTATGGCTACACCTTC | CASSALPGHEIYGYTF
- | TRBJ1-3 | - | TRBV7-9 | TGTGCCAGCTCCGATACGGTCTCTGGAAACACCATATATTTT | CASSDTVSGNTIYF
- | TRBJ1-1 | - | TRBV27 | TGTGCCAGCAGTTTATTCATTCAAGGAGGTGAAGCTTTCTTT | CASSLFIQGGEAFF
- | TRBJ2-3 | - | TRBV15 | TGTGCCACCAGCAGGGGCGGGACGCTAGAAGATACGCAGTATTTT | CATSRGGTLEDTQYF
- | TRBJ2-1 | - | TRBV27 | TGTGCCAGCAGTTCAGGGATTTGGTACAATGAGCAGTTCTTC | CASSSGIWYNEQFF
once | TRBJ1-6 | - | TRBV13 | TGTGCCAGCAGCCTAGGTGATGAAAGTAGGAATAATTCACCCCTCCACTTT | CASSLGDESRNNSPLHF
few | TRBJ1-1 | - | TRBV27 | TGTGCCAGCAGTTTACGGGTCGGCATGAACACTGAAGCTTTCTTT | CASSLRVGMNTEAFF
- | TRBJ1-1 | - | TRBV7-9 | TGTGCCAGCGGAAAAATAGGAGGGATCGTGGCTTTCTTT | CASGKIGGIVAFF
- | TRBJ2-7 | TRBD1 | TRBV28 | TGTGCCAGCAGTTTAACGACAGGGGTCGTCGCGGGCGAGCAGTACTTC | CASSLTTGVVAGEQYF
- | TRBJ2-2 | - | TRBV9 | TGTGCCAGCAGCGTAGGGACTAAGTCCGGGGAGCTGTTTTTT | CASSVGTKSGELFF
- | TRBJ2-7 | - | TRBV27 | TGTGCCAGCAGCGACGGGACCGGGCCCTACGAGCAGTACTTC | CASSDGTGPYEQYF
- | TRBJ1-1 | TRBD1 | TRBV11-1 | TGTGCCAGCAGCCCAGGACAGGGGCTTGCTGAAGCTTTCTTT | CASSPGQGLAEAFF
- | TRBJ2-1 | TRBD2 | TRBV15 | TGTGCCACCAGTTCTAGCGGGGATCACAATGAGCAGTTCTTC | CATSSSGDHNEQFF
once | TRBJ2-5 | TRBD1 | TRBV28 | TGTGCCAGCAGGGCACAGGGGGCTCAAGAGACCCAGTACTTC | CASRAQGAQETQYF
- | TRBJ1-2 | - | TRBV20-1 | TGCAGTGCTACCGGGGAAGGTCGGTACACCTTC | CSATGEGRYTF
- | TRBJ2-7 | TRBD2 | TRBV10-3 | TGTGCCATACGGACTAGTACCTACGAGCAGTACTTC | CAIRTSTYEQYF
- | TRBJ1-5 | - | TRBV19 | TGTGCCAGTAGTACCGAGACCGAGAATATTCGCAATCAGCCCCAGCATTTT | CASSTETENIRNQPQHF
once | TRBJ2-2 | - | TRBV7-3 | TGTGCCAGCAGCCGGCAGAACACCGGGGAGCTGTTTTTT | CASSRQNTGELFF
- | TRBJ2-7 | - | TRBV7-9 | TGTGCCAGCAGCTTAGGACAGGACTCCTACGAGCAGTACTTC | CASSLGQDSYEQYF
- | TRBJ2-5 | TRBD2 | TRBV7-9 | TGTGCCAGCAGCTTACAGCGGGAGGGAATCCAAGAGACCCAGTACTTC | CASSLQREGIQETQYF
- | TRBJ2-1 | TRBD2 | TRBV29-1 | TGCAGCGTTCCAGGACTAGCATCTTACAATGAGCAGTTCTTC | CSVPGLASYNEQFF
- | TRBJ2-2 | TRBD2 | TRBV14 | TGTGCCAGCAGCCAACTTCTTAGCGGGAGGAACACCGGGGAGCTGTTTTTT | CASSQLLSGRNTGELFF
- | TRBJ2-2 | - | TRBV7-9 | TGTGCCAGCCCCCGGTGGGGGACCCACACCGGGGAGCTGTTTTTT | CASPRWGTHTGELFF
- | TRBJ2-1 | - | TRBV6-5 | TGTGCCAGCAGTCCCGTATTCGTCCCCTACAATGAGCAGTTCTTC | CASSPVFVPYNEQFF
once | TRBJ2-1 | TRBD2 | TRBV11-3 | TGTGCCAGCAGCACATGGGCGGGAGGCCCAAACAATGAGCAGTTCTTC | CASSTWAGGPNNEQFF
- | TRBJ1-2 | TRBD1 | TRBV10-1 | TGCGCCAGCAGTGAGTTCAGGGGGTTAGGGACTAATGGCTACACCTTC | CASSEFRGLGTNGYTF
- | TRBJ2-3 | - | TRBV27 | TGTGCCAGCAGTTTATTGGGCGCAGATACGCAGTATTTT | CASSLLGADTQYF
- | TRBJ1-1 | - | TRBV11-2 | TGTGCCAGCAGCTTACGGGGCCGTAACACTGAAGCTTTCTTT | CASSLRGRNTEAFF
- | TRBJ2-1 | - | TRBV18 | TGTGCCAGCTCACCACCAGCGGGACAACCCTATGATGAGCAGTTCTTC | CASSPPAGQPYDEQFF
- | TRBJ2-7 | TRBD2 | TRBV7-2 | TGTGCCAGCAGCTTAGCTAGCGGGAGTGGGTACGAGCAGTACTTC | CASSLASGSGYEQYF
- | TRBJ2-2 | - | TRBV9 | TGTGCCAGCAGCGTTAGGGTTTCTGAACCGAACACCGGGGAGCTGTTTTTT | CASSVRVSEPNTGELFF
- | TRBJ2-6 | - | TRBV15 | TGTGCCACCAGCAGAGATACAGGGATGCACTCTGGGGCCAACGTCCTGACTTTC | CATSRDTGMHSGANVLTF
- | TRBJ2-3 | - | TRBV6-5 | TGTGCCAGCAGTTACCACAAGGCCCCCACAGATACGCAGTATTTT | CASSYHKAPTDTQYF
once | TRBJ1-5 | TRBD1 | TRBV27 | TGTGCCAGCAGGAGGGGGCTCGGTCAGCCCCAGCATTTT | CASRRGLGQPQHF
- | TRBJ2-5 | - | TRBV11-2 | TGTGCCAGCAGCCCCGGCCAGGGTGAAGAGACCCAGTACTTC | CASSPGQGEETQYF
- | TRBJ2-1 | - | TRBV4-1 | TGCGCCAGCAGCCAAGTCTCCAGCTCCTACAATGAGCAGTTCTTC | CASSQVSSSYNEQFF
- | TRBJ2-2 | TRBD2 | TRBV7-2 | TGTGCCAGCAGCTCCCCACGGGAGGGGGTCGGGGAGCTGTTTTTT | CASSSPREGVGELFF
- | TRBJ2-2 | TRBD1 | TRBV7-9 | TGTGCCAGCAGCGGACAGGGGGTGTCGAACACCGGGGAGCTGTTTTTT | CASSGQGVSNTGELFF
- | TRBJ2-1 | TRBD2 | TRBV27 | TGTGCCAGCAGCATACTGGGAGCGGGAGCGGTAGATGAGCAGTTCTTC | CASSILGAGAVDEQFF
- | TRBJ2-1 | TRBD1 | TRBV9 | TGTGCCAGCAGCCCCGACAGGGGAAGTGAGCAGTTCTTC | CASSPDRGSEQFF